Listed below are T cell receptor beta chains from one sample, sequenced in a study of beta chain features in type 1 diabetes. Produced via immunoSEQ multiplex PCR; TCRdb's table is partial and in-frame only. The table shows 230,000 or so clones, with 16% occurring only once. The sequenced sample was naive CD4+ T cells from blood. These receptors were obtained from a man aged 30 to 39 with type 1 diabetes. Each CDR3 is given with its conserved first and last residue.

j_gene	v_gene	CDR3aa
TRBJ1-1	TRBV7-3	CASGSGPATEAFF
TRBJ2-3	TRBV5-1	CASSSYGGTDTQYF
TRBJ2-1	TRBV5-1	CASSTDRPSYNEQFF
TRBJ2-3	TRBV30	CAGSRDTDTQYF
TRBJ1-5	TRBV29-1	CSVLTDSNQPQHF
TRBJ2-1	TRBV30	CAWSTRGLAGNNEQFF
TRBJ2-7	TRBV7-9	CASSYGQTRAWNF
TRBJ2-7	TRBV25-1	CASSEREGSYEQYF
TRBJ2-1	TRBV29-1	CSVAFYEQFF
TRBJ2-1	TRBV23-1	CASTMGGGITINEQFF
TRBJ2-7	TRBV5-1	CASSLDRHEQYF
TRBJ2-7	TRBV27	CASSQDRGDSYEQYF
TRBJ2-7	TRBV14	CASSQGTGTLVSYEQYF
TRBJ2-5	TRBV6-5	CASREGSQETQYF
TRBJ1-2	TRBV6-6	CASSYRVGYGYTF
TRBJ2-7	TRBV28	CASIPGQPRYEQYF
TRBJ1-2	TRBV9	CASSVGGDSNYGYTF
TRBJ2-2	TRBV25-1	CASSEPSNTGELFF
TRBJ2-1	TRBV5-1	CASRGTSGHNEQFF
TRBJ2-7	TRBV9	CASSPPGAYEQYF
TRBJ2-3	TRBV29-1	CSVKGYGDTQYF
TRBJ2-7	TRBV28	CASRVSHTYEQYF
TRBJ2-1	TRBV20-1	CSATDRALVLF
TRBJ2-7	TRBV9	CASSAEVGAWRDEQYF
TRBJ2-1	TRBV9	CASSVDRGMYEQFF
TRBJ1-1	TRBV29-1	CSVREQGNTEAFF
TRBJ1-5	TRBV29-1	CSVRQGSNQPQHF
TRBJ2-5	TRBV30	CAWSRQRRETQYF
TRBJ2-3	TRBV29-1	CSGRSGSRDTQYF
TRBJ2-3	TRBV2	CASRPRLAGVIDTQYF
TRBJ2-5	TRBV30	CAWSGTAQETQYF
TRBJ2-5	TRBV5-1	CASSFTLAEETQYF
TRBJ1-2	TRBV28	CASSLGGDHLYGYTF
TRBJ1-1	TRBV14	CASSQDRNTEAFF
TRBJ1-5	TRBV30	CAWSWQGSNQPQHF
TRBJ2-5	TRBV5-1	CASSLEGRAETQYF
TRBJ2-3	TRBV14	CASSGADTQYF
TRBJ2-3	TRBV30	CAWSSGTQPTDTQYF
TRBJ2-3	TRBV4-3	CASSQSRIADTQYF